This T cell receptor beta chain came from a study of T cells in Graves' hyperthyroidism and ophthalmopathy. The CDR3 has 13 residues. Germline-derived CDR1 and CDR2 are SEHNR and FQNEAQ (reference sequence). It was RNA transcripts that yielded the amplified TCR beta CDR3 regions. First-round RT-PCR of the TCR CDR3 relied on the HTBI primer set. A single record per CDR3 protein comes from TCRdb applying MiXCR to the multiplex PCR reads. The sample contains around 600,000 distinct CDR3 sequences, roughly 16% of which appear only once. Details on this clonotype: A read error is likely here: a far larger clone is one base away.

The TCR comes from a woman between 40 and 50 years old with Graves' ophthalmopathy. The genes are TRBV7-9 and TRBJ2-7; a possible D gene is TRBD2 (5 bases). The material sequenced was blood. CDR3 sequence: CAGSPGLTYEQYF. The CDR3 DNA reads TGTGCCGGCAGCCCAGGACTCACCTACGAGCAGTACTTC.